The rows below give T cell receptor beta chains drawn from one sample of a study of shared clonotypes between healthy human individuals. Method: immunoSEQ multiplex PCR; TCRdb's copy keeps in-frame clones and lacks some. The sample holds over a million clones, approximately 76% seen once. The sample consisted of memory CD4+ T cells sorted from blood. These TCRs come from a man between 18 and 29 years old in good health. Both conserved end residues are part of each CDR3.

j_call,v_call,cdr3_aa
TRBJ2-3,TRBV6-1,CASRAGGRGDTQYF
TRBJ2-7,TRBV27,CASSLSGLTRTEQYF
TRBJ1-4,TRBV5-1,CASSPIGAVNEKLFF
TRBJ2-2,TRBV19,CASSFGGNTGELFF
TRBJ1-4,TRBV25-1,CASSEKGRNEKLFF
TRBJ2-7,TRBV2,CASRANYEQYF
TRBJ2-1,TRBV7-9,CASSFNPRGNEQFF
TRBJ2-7,TRBV29-1,CSVGAGTGGSEQYF
TRBJ2-2,TRBV29-1,CSVLTQDMNTGELFF
TRBJ2-1,TRBV30,CAWSSGVFNEQFF
TRBJ1-1,TRBV15,CATSRSVGTVFMNTEAFF
TRBJ1-2,TRBV18,CASSPIPGPRGGYTF
TRBJ2-6,TRBV30,CAWSAGANVLTF
TRBJ1-2,TRBV5-1,CASSLVAGGDYGYTF
TRBJ1-2,TRBV14,CASSPGGGTNYGYTF
TRBJ1-6,TRBV14,CASSPKMGSPLHF
TRBJ2-2,TRBV18,CASSQRTANTGELFF
TRBJ1-4,TRBV6-1,CASSERMWGDEKLFF
TRBJ1-6,TRBV7-8,CASSFLGIADSPLHF
TRBJ2-5,TRBV10-3,CAISDDRETQYF
TRBJ2-2,TRBV5-6,CASSSGLAGGGTGELFF
TRBJ2-4,TRBV7-2,CASSPIRTGANIQYF
TRBJ2-1,TRBV11-1,CASSQESSYNEQFF
TRBJ1-5,TRBV21-1,CASRNRRGNSNQPQHF
TRBJ1-2,TRBV7-9,CASSSRTLGGDYGYTF
TRBJ2-5,TRBV6-5,CASGTGAETQYF
TRBJ1-4,TRBV6-6,CASSGGGYEKLFF
TRBJ2-3,TRBV7-2,CASSLGQTASTDTQYF
TRBJ2-1,TRBV5-1,CASSNRDSRYNEQFF
TRBJ1-5,TRBV6-1,CASSARENQPQHF
TRBJ1-1,TRBV11-2,CASSLLVGNTEAFF
TRBJ1-1,TRBV28,CASRLQGENTEAFF
TRBJ2-5,TRBV5-4,CASSSGGDRGPQETQYF
TRBJ2-5,TRBV15,CATSRPLETQYF
TRBJ1-4,TRBV9,CASSVASTNEKLFF
TRBJ2-5,TRBV6-6,CASSYSEGGETQYF
TRBJ2-6,TRBV30,CAWSDGVAGANVLTF
TRBJ2-2,TRBV5-1,CASSRPTNTGELFF
TRBJ2-3,TRBV7-2,CASSLTSGTFTDTQYF
TRBJ2-7,TRBV19,CASRPGFVVSGGATIYEQYF
TRBJ2-2,TRBV28,CASRSAMVGTGELFF
TRBJ1-4,TRBV15,CATSRDPTGSEKLFF
TRBJ1-6,TRBV21-1,CASRTETDSPLHF
TRBJ1-2,TRBV28,CASSLSRGYGYTF
TRBJ2-5,TRBV7-7,CASSEPGETQYF
TRBJ2-1,TRBV9,CASSARLAGAYNEQFF
TRBJ2-7,TRBV5-4,CASSPDSGSVYEQYF
TRBJ2-1,TRBV6-6,CASTRPGQKDNEQFF
TRBJ1-3,TRBV5-1,CASSQGQGSSGNTIYF
TRBJ1-2,TRBV30,CAWSVGGVNGYTF
TRBJ2-2,TRBV10-3,CAISDPQGTGELFF
TRBJ2-4,TRBV5-1,CASSAGTAGGRENIQYF
TRBJ1-5,TRBV28,CASSLREMGNQPQHF
TRBJ2-3,TRBV9,CASSGGLSTDTQYF
TRBJ2-2,TRBV5-5,CASSLGSGPGTGELFF
TRBJ2-2,TRBV18,CASSPPLAGAVSDTGELFF
TRBJ1-1,TRBV7-9,CASSLGGTTNGEAFF
TRBJ2-1,TRBV5-1,CASSLGVAGGNEQFF
TRBJ1-6,TRBV6-1,CASSEGRTVSPLHF